These T cell receptor beta chains were read from a single sample in a study of T cell responses to AZD1222 COVID-19 vaccine. The repertoire was sequenced with immunoSEQ multiplex PCR; TCRdb's copy has only in-frame clones and lacks some. Of 100,000 to 150,000 clones in the sample, more than 70% were seen once. The sample in question was peripheral blood, obtained on day 0 of AZD1222 vaccination. The source of these receptors is an adult in good health. Both conserved end residues are part of each CDR3. Fields, in order: clone size, J gene, D gene, V gene, CDR3 protein, CDR3 DNA. The D gene is left open where the match is weak. Expanded clones are given a class, and other clones once, few, many or no size at all.

clone size: NA
J gene: TRBJ1-2
D gene: NA
V gene: TRBV11-2
CDR3 protein: CASSLEDSGYGYTF
CDR3 DNA: TGTGCCAGCAGCTTAGAGGACTCGGGCTATGGCTACACCTTC

clone size: NA
J gene: TRBJ2-7
D gene: NA
V gene: TRBV28
CDR3 protein: CASSPPQAGTPYEQYF
CDR3 DNA: TGTGCCAGCAGTCCCCCCCAGGCGGGAACCCCCTACGAGCAGTACTTC

clone size: NA
J gene: TRBJ2-5
D gene: NA
V gene: TRBV6-2/TRBV6-3
CDR3 protein: CASSYRGWMETQYF
CDR3 DNA: TGTGCCAGCAGTTACAGGGGGTGGATGGAGACCCAGTACTTC

clone size: NA
J gene: TRBJ1-3
D gene: NA
V gene: TRBV5-4
CDR3 protein: CASSLRFSGNTIYF
CDR3 DNA: TGTGCCAGCAGCTTGAGGTTCTCTGGAAACACCATATATTTT

clone size: NA
J gene: TRBJ2-1
D gene: NA
V gene: TRBV2
CDR3 protein: CASGPINEQFF
CDR3 DNA: TGTGCCAGCGGCCCTATCAATGAGCAGTTCTTC

clone size: NA
J gene: TRBJ2-1
D gene: TRBD2
V gene: TRBV10-1
CDR3 protein: CASSDPGLAGFNNEQFF
CDR3 DNA: TGCGCCAGCAGTGACCCGGGACTAGCGGGTTTTAACAATGAGCAGTTCTTC

clone size: NA
J gene: TRBJ2-7
D gene: TRBD1
V gene: TRBV28
CDR3 protein: CASSRQGTYEQYF
CDR3 DNA: TGTGCCAGCAGTAGACAGGGGACCTACGAGCAGTACTTC

clone size: NA
J gene: TRBJ2-1
D gene: TRBD2
V gene: TRBV5-1
CDR3 protein: CASSRLAGNEQFF
CDR3 DNA: TGCGCCAGCAGTCGTCTAGCGGGCAATGAGCAGTTCTTC

clone size: NA
J gene: TRBJ2-5
D gene: TRBD2
V gene: TRBV9
CDR3 protein: CASSGGGTSGQETQYF
CDR3 DNA: TGTGCCAGCAGCGGCGGGGGGACTAGCGGCCAAGAGACCCAGTACTTC

clone size: few
J gene: TRBJ2-2
D gene: NA
V gene: TRBV7-9
CDR3 protein: CASSLGLRELFF
CDR3 DNA: TGTGCCAGCAGCTTAGGGTTGCGGGAGCTGTTTTTT

clone size: NA
J gene: TRBJ1-1
D gene: TRBD1
V gene: TRBV28
CDR3 protein: CASSLAGDREAFF
CDR3 DNA: TGTGCCAGCAGTTTAGCCGGGGACAGGGAAGCTTTCTTT

clone size: NA
J gene: TRBJ2-4
D gene: TRBD1
V gene: TRBV5-6
CDR3 protein: CASSLADRVHIQYF
CDR3 DNA: TGTGCCAGCAGCTTGGCCGACAGGGTTCACATTCAGTACTTC

clone size: NA
J gene: TRBJ2-2
D gene: TRBD2
V gene: TRBV9
CDR3 protein: CASSGRTSGGPNTGELFF
CDR3 DNA: TGTGCCAGCAGCGGCCGGACTAGCGGGGGACCGAACACCGGGGAGCTGTTTTTT

clone size: NA
J gene: TRBJ2-2
D gene: NA
V gene: TRBV24-1
CDR3 protein: CATSSGPGGGGGELFF
CDR3 DNA: TGTGCCACCAGTTCGGGCCCTGGTGGTGGAGGCGGGGAGCTGTTTTTT

clone size: NA
J gene: TRBJ2-1
D gene: TRBD1
V gene: TRBV2
CDR3 protein: CASSARTGANYEQFF
CDR3 DNA: TGTGCCAGCAGTGCCCGGACAGGGGCTAATTATGAGCAGTTCTTC

clone size: NA
J gene: TRBJ1-2
D gene: NA
V gene: TRBV30
CDR3 protein: CAWSGRVGTHHNYGYTF
CDR3 DNA: TGTGCCTGGAGTGGCCGGGTCGGGACTCATCATAACTATGGCTACACCTTC

clone size: NA
J gene: TRBJ2-7
D gene: NA
V gene: TRBV20-1
CDR3 protein: CSAYKPYEQYF
CDR3 DNA: TGCAGTGCGTATAAGCCTTACGAGCAGTACTTC

clone size: NA
J gene: TRBJ1-1
D gene: NA
V gene: TRBV29-1
CDR3 protein: CSVATNTEAFF
CDR3 DNA: TGCAGCGTCGCAACGAACACTGAAGCTTTCTTT

clone size: NA
J gene: TRBJ2-3
D gene: NA
V gene: TRBV27
CDR3 protein: CASSFDLRAQYF
CDR3 DNA: TGTGCCAGCAGCTTCGACTTGCGCGCGCAGTATTTT

clone size: NA
J gene: TRBJ1-1
D gene: NA
V gene: TRBV6-5
CDR3 protein: CASSYSTGGSTEAFF
CDR3 DNA: TGTGCCAGCAGTTACTCGACCGGGGGATCCACTGAAGCTTTCTTT

clone size: NA
J gene: TRBJ2-4
D gene: TRBD1
V gene: TRBV3-1/TRBV3-2
CDR3 protein: CASSQETGENTAKNIQYF
CDR3 DNA: TGTGCCAGCAGCCAAGAGACAGGGGAAAATACGGCCAAAAACATTCAGTACTTC

clone size: NA
J gene: TRBJ2-7
D gene: NA
V gene: TRBV11-2
CDR3 protein: CASSLNRAEQYF
CDR3 DNA: TGTGCCAGCAGCTTAAACAGGGCCGAGCAGTACTTC

clone size: NA
J gene: TRBJ2-1
D gene: NA
V gene: TRBV19
CDR3 protein: CASSIDAGGHNEQFF
CDR3 DNA: TGTGCCAGTAGTATAGATGCGGGCGGCCACAATGAGCAGTTCTTC

clone size: NA
J gene: TRBJ1-6
D gene: NA
V gene: TRBV21-1
CDR3 protein: CASRLTQRCSPLHF
CDR3 DNA: TGTGCCAGCAGATTAACTCAAAGGTGTTCACCCCTCCACTTT

clone size: NA
J gene: TRBJ1-4
D gene: NA
V gene: TRBV9
CDR3 protein: CASSVGGRINEKLFF
CDR3 DNA: TGTGCCAGCAGCGTAGGCGGCAGAATTAATGAAAAACTGTTTTTT

clone size: NA
J gene: TRBJ1-6
D gene: NA
V gene: TRBV6-1
CDR3 protein: CASSETWVGSPLHF
CDR3 DNA: TGTGCCAGCAGTGAAACCTGGGTAGGCTCACCCCTCCACTTT

clone size: NA
J gene: TRBJ2-3
D gene: TRBD2
V gene: TRBV6-5
CDR3 protein: CASSYLASGQSNTQYF
CDR3 DNA: TGTGCCAGCAGTTACCTGGCTAGCGGCCAATCCAATACGCAGTATTTT

clone size: few
J gene: TRBJ2-7
D gene: TRBD1
V gene: TRBV12-3/TRBV12-4
CDR3 protein: CAIDRGEGEQYF
CDR3 DNA: TGCGCCATCGACAGGGGAGAAGGCGAGCAGTACTTC

clone size: NA
J gene: TRBJ1-2
D gene: NA
V gene: TRBV7-9
CDR3 protein: CASSSVDSYGYTF
CDR3 DNA: TGTGCCAGCAGCTCCGTTGACAGCTATGGCTACACCTTC

clone size: NA
J gene: TRBJ2-7
D gene: TRBD2
V gene: TRBV6-5
CDR3 protein: CASSYSGKSYEQYF
CDR3 DNA: TGTGCCAGCAGTTATAGCGGGAAGTCCTACGAGCAGTACTTC

clone size: NA
J gene: TRBJ1-1
D gene: NA
V gene: TRBV9
CDR3 protein: CASSPPRNTEAFF
CDR3 DNA: TGTGCCAGCAGCCCCCCCCGGAACACTGAAGCTTTCTTT

clone size: NA
J gene: TRBJ2-7
D gene: NA
V gene: TRBV18
CDR3 protein: CASSSDTVGEQYF
CDR3 DNA: TGTGCCAGCTCGTCTGACACGGTCGGTGAGCAGTACTTC

clone size: NA
J gene: TRBJ2-1
D gene: NA
V gene: TRBV9
CDR3 protein: CASSPLGATYNEQFF
CDR3 DNA: TGTGCCAGCAGCCCCCTAGGGGCGACCTACAATGAGCAGTTCTTC

clone size: NA
J gene: TRBJ2-7
D gene: TRBD1
V gene: TRBV7-8
CDR3 protein: CASSHLGGTAEQYF
CDR3 DNA: TGTGCCAGCAGCCATCTAGGGGGCACGGCCGAGCAGTACTTC

clone size: NA
J gene: TRBJ2-2
D gene: NA
V gene: TRBV6-5
CDR3 protein: CASRAVNTGELFF
CDR3 DNA: TGTGCCAGCAGAGCCGTAAACACCGGGGAGCTGTTTTTT

clone size: NA
J gene: TRBJ2-7
D gene: NA
V gene: TRBV14
CDR3 protein: CASSHPLPYEQYF
CDR3 DNA: TGTGCCAGCAGCCATCCACTGCCCTACGAGCAGTACTTC

clone size: NA
J gene: TRBJ1-1
D gene: TRBD1
V gene: TRBV25-1
CDR3 protein: CASSEGYRQGERAEAFF
CDR3 DNA: TGTGCCAGCAGTGAGGGGTATCGACAGGGGGAAAGGGCTGAAGCTTTCTTT

clone size: NA
J gene: TRBJ1-1
D gene: NA
V gene: TRBV18
CDR3 protein: CASSPPIRDRFPGGTEAFF
CDR3 DNA: TGTGCCAGCTCACCTCCCATTCGCGACAGGTTCCCGGGAGGCACTGAAGCTTTCTTT

clone size: NA
J gene: TRBJ1-2
D gene: NA
V gene: TRBV6-4
CDR3 protein: CASSASTDSTGYTF
CDR3 DNA: TGTGCCAGCAGTGCCTCGACGGACAGTACTGGCTACACCTTC

clone size: NA
J gene: TRBJ1-2
D gene: NA
V gene: TRBV27
CDR3 protein: CASSLLWGKGTNYGYTF
CDR3 DNA: TGTGCCAGCAGTTTATTATGGGGAAAAGGGACTAACTATGGCTACACCTTC

clone size: NA
J gene: TRBJ1-5
D gene: NA
V gene: TRBV4-2
CDR3 protein: CASSQEAGGFYQPQHF
CDR3 DNA: TGTGCCAGCAGCCAAGAAGCGGGCGGATTTTATCAGCCCCAGCATTTT

clone size: NA
J gene: TRBJ2-7
D gene: TRBD1
V gene: TRBV5-1
CDR3 protein: CASSQGQGTRHPTYEQYF
CDR3 DNA: TGCGCCAGCAGCCAGGGACAGGGGACCCGCCATCCAACCTACGAGCAGTACTTC

clone size: NA
J gene: TRBJ1-2
D gene: TRBD1
V gene: TRBV2
CDR3 protein: CASIEGQGPYGYTF
CDR3 DNA: TGTGCCAGCATCGAGGGACAGGGCCCCTATGGCTACACCTTC

clone size: NA
J gene: TRBJ1-1
D gene: TRBD1
V gene: TRBV4-1
CDR3 protein: CASSLAGTGVTEAFF
CDR3 DNA: TGCGCCAGCAGCCTAGCCGGGACAGGGGTCACTGAAGCTTTCTTT

clone size: NA
J gene: TRBJ2-1
D gene: TRBD2
V gene: TRBV2
CDR3 protein: CASSVAGGYNEQFF
CDR3 DNA: TGTGCCAGCAGCGTAGCGGGAGGGTACAATGAGCAGTTCTTC

clone size: NA
J gene: TRBJ2-5
D gene: NA
V gene: TRBV10-3
CDR3 protein: CAIKGEAARETQYF
CDR3 DNA: TGTGCCATAAAGGGGGAGGCCGCCCGTGAGACCCAGTACTTC

clone size: NA
J gene: TRBJ1-4
D gene: NA
V gene: TRBV9
CDR3 protein: CASSVGGMSEKLFF
CDR3 DNA: TGTGCCAGCTCGGTTGGGGGAATGAGTGAAAAACTGTTTTTT

clone size: once
J gene: TRBJ1-1
D gene: NA
V gene: TRBV28
CDR3 protein: CASSPPGGTEAFF
CDR3 DNA: TGTGCCAGCAGTCCTCCCGGGGGCACTGAAGCTTTCTTT

clone size: NA
J gene: TRBJ2-2
D gene: TRBD1
V gene: TRBV3-1/TRBV3-2
CDR3 protein: CASSKIRGRANTGELFF
CDR3 DNA: TGTGCCAGCAGCAAAATCAGGGGGCGAGCGAACACCGGGGAGCTGTTTTTT

clone size: NA
J gene: TRBJ1-2
D gene: NA
V gene: TRBV7-2
CDR3 protein: CASSPTSQGKSGYTF
CDR3 DNA: TGTGCCAGCAGCCCTACATCACAGGGTAAATCTGGCTACACCTTC

clone size: NA
J gene: TRBJ1-2
D gene: NA
V gene: TRBV28
CDR3 protein: CASSLAGRRNYGYTF
CDR3 DNA: TGTGCCAGCAGTTTAGCAGGCAGAAGAAACTATGGCTACACCTTC

clone size: NA
J gene: TRBJ1-3
D gene: NA
V gene: TRBV7-2
CDR3 protein: CASSPTPGNTIYF
CDR3 DNA: TGTGCCAGCAGCCCGACCCCGGGAAACACCATATATTTT

clone size: once
J gene: TRBJ2-3
D gene: NA
V gene: TRBV5-5
CDR3 protein: CASSLNPGQGFPFSTDTQYF
CDR3 DNA: TGTGCCAGCAGCTTAAATCCGGGACAAGGTTTCCCTTTTAGCACAGATACGCAGTATTTT

clone size: NA
J gene: TRBJ2-4
D gene: NA
V gene: TRBV30
CDR3 protein: CAWSPDPFLAKNIQYF
CDR3 DNA: TGTGCCTGGAGTCCCGATCCATTTCTAGCCAAAAACATTCAGTACTTC

clone size: NA
J gene: TRBJ1-1
D gene: NA
V gene: TRBV5-1
CDR3 protein: CASRAEVSSNTEAFF
CDR3 DNA: TGCGCCAGCAGAGCCGAGGTATCCTCGAACACTGAAGCTTTCTTT